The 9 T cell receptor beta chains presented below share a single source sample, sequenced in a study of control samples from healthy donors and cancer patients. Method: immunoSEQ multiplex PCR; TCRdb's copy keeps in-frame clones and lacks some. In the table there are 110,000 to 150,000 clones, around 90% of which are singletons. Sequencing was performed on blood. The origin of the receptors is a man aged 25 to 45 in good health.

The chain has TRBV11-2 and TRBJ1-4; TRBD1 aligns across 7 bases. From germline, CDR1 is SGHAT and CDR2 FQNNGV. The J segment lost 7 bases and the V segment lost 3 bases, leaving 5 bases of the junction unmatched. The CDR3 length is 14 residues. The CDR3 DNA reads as TGTGCCAGCAGCTTGGACAGGCAAAGTGAAAAACTGTTTTTT. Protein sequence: CASSLDRQSEKLFF. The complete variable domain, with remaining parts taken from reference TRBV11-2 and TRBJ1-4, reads EAGVAQSPRYKIIEKRQSVAFWCNPISGHATLYWYQQILGQGPKLLIQFQNNGVVDDSQLPKDRFSAERLKGVDSTLKIQPAKLEDSAVYLCASSLDRQSEKLFFGSGTQLSVL.

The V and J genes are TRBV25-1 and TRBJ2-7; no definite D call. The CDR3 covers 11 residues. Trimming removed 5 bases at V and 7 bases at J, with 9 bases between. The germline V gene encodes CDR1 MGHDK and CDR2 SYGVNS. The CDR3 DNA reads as TGTGCCAGCAGTTCTCTGAGGGAGCAGTACTTC. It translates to CASSSLREQYF.

This chain's CDR3 is CASSYGGEAYEQYF. The CDR3, as DNA: TGTGCCAGCAGTTACGGCGGGGAAGCCTACGAGCAGTACTTC. J is TRBJ2-7 and V is TRBV6-2 or TRBV6-3; TRBD2 might be the D (6 bases). There are 14 residues in the CDR3. Germline V gives CDR1 MNHEY, CDR2 SVGEGT. Trimming cost V 2 bases and J 2 bases, with 10 bases left between them.

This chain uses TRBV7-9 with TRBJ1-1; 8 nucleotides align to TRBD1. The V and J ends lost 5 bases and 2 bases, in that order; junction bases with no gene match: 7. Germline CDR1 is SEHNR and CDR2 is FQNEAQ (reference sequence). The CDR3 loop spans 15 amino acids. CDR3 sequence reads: CASSPTTGVNTEAFF. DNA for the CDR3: TGTGCCAGCAGCCCAACGACAGGGGTCAACACTGAAGCTTTCTTT.

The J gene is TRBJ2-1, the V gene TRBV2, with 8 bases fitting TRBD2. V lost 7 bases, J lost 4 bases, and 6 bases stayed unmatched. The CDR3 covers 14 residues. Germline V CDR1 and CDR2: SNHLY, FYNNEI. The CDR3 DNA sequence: TGTGCCAGCACTGGCGGGAGGCCATACAATGAGCAGTTCTTC. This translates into CASTGGRPYNEQFF.

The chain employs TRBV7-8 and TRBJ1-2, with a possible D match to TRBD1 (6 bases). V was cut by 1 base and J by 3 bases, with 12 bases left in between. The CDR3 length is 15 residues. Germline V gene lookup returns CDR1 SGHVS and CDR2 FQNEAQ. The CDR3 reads CASSLEYRTDYGYTF. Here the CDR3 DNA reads TGTGCCAGCAGCTTAGAGTACAGGACAGACTATGGCTACACCTTC.

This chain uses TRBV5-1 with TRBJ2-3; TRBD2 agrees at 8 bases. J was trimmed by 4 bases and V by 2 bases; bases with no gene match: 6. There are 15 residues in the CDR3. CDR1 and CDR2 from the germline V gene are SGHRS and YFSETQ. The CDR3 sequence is CASSLGGRQADTQYF. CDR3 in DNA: TGCGCCAGCAGCTTAGGCGGGAGGCAGGCAGATACGCAGTATTTT.

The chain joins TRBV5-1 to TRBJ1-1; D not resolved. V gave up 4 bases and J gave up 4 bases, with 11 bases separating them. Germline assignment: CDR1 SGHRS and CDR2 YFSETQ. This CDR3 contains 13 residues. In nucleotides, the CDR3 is TGCGCCAGCAGCCTGGACTCGGGCACTGAAGCTTTCTTT. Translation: CASSLDSGTEAFF.

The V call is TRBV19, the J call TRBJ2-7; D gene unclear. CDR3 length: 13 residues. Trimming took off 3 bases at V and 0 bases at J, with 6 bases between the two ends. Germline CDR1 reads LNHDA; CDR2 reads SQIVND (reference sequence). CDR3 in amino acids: CASSMASSYEQYF. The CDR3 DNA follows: TGTGCCAGTAGTATGGCTAGCTCCTACGAGCAGTACTTC.